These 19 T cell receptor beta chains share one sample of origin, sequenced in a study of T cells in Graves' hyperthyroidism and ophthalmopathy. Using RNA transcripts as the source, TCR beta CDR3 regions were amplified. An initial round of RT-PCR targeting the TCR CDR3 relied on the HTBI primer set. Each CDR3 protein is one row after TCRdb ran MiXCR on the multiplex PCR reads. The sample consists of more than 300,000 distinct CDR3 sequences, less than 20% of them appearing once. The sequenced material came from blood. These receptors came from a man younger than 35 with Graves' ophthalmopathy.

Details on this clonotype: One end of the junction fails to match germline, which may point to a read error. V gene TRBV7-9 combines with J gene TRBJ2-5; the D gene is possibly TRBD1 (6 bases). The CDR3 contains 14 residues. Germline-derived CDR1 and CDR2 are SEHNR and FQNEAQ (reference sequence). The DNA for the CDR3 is TGTGCCAGCAGCTTAGTGGGGGCCCAAAAGACCCAGTACTTC. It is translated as CASSLVGAQKTQYF.

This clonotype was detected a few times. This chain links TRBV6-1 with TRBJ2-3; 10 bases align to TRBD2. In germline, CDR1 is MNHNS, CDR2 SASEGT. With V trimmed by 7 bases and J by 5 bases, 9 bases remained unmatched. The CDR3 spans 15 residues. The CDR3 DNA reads TGTGCCAGCATCAAAAGCGGGGGGGCCGGAGATACGCAGTATTTT. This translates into CASIKSGGAGDTQYF.

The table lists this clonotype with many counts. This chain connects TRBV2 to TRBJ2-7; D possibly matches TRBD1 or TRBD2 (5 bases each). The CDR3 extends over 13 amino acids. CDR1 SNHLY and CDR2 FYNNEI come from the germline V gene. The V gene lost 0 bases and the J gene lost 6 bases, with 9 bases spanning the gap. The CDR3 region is CASSEAEGLEQYF. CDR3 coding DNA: TGTGCCAGCAGTGAAGCTGAGGGGCTCGAGCAGTACTTC.

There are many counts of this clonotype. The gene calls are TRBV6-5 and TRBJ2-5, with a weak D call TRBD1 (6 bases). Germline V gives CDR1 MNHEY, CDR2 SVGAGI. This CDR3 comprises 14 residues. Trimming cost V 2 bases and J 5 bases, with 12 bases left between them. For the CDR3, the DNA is TGTGCCAGCAGTTACGGGTGGGGGCAGGAGACCCAGTACTTC. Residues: CASSYGWGQETQYF.

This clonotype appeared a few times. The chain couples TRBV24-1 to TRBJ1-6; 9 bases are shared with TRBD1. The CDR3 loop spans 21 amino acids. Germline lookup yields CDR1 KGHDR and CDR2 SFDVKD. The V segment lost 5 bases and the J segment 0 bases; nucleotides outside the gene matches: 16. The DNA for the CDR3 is TGTGCCACCAGTGGAACTACCGATACAGGGGGCCCGAGCTCCTATAATTCACCCCTCCACTTT. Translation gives CATSGTTDTGGPSSYNSPLHF.

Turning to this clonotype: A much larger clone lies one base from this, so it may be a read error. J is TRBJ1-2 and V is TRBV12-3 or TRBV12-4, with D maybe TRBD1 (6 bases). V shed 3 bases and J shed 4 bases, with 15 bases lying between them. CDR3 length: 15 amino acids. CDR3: CASSFWEGGGYGYTF. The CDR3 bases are TGTGCCAGCAGTTTCTGGGAGGGGGGTGGCTATGGCTACACCTTC.

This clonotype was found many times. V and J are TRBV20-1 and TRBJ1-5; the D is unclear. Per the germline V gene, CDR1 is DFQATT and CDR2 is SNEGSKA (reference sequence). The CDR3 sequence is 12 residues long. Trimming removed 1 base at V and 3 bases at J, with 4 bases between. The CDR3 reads CSARAPNQPQHF. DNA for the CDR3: TGCAGTGCTAGAGCTCCCAATCAGCCCCAGCATTTT.

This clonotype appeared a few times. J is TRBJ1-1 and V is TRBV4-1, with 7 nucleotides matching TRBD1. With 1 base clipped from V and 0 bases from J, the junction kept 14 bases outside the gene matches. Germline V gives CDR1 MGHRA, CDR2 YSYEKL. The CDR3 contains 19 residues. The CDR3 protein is CASSQVLVPGQNMNTEAFF. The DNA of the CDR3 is TGCGCCAGCAGCCAAGTCCTTGTACCGGGACAGAACATGAACACTGAAGCTTTCTTT.

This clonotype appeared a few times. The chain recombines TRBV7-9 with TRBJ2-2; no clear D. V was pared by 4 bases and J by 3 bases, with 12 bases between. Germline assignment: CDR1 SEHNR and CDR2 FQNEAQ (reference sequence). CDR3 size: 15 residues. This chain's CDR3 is CASSSNTDYTGELFF. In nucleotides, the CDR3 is TGTGCCAGCAGCTCCAATACAGATTACACCGGGGAGCTGTTTTTT.

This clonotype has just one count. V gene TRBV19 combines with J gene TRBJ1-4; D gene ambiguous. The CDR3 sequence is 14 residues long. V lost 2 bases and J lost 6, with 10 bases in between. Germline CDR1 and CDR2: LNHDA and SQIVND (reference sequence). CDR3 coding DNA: TGTGCCAGTAGTATAAGGGATCCAGATGAAAAACTGTTTTTT. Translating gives CASSIRDPDEKLFF.

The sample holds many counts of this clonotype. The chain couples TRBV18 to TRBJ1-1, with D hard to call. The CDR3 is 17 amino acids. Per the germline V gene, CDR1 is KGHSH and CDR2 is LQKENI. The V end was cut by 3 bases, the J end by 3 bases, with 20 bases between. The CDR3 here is CASSPGRTSLGDTEAFF. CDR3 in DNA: TGTGCCAGCTCACCCGGACGGACCTCTCTGGGTGACACTGAAGCTTTCTTT.

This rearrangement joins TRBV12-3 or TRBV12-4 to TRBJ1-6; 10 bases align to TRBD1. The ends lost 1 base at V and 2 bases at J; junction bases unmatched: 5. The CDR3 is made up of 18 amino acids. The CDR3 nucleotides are TGTGCCAGCAGTTTAGTCGGGACAGGGGCCACCTATAATTCACCCCTCCACTTT. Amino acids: CASSLVGTGATYNSPLHF.

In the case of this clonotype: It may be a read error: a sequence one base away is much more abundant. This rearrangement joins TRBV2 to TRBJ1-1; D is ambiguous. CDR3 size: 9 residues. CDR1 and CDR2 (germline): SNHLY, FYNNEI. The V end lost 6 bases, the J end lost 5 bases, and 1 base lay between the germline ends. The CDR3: CASRTEAFF. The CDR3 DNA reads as TGTGCCAGCAGGACTGAAGCTTTCTTT.

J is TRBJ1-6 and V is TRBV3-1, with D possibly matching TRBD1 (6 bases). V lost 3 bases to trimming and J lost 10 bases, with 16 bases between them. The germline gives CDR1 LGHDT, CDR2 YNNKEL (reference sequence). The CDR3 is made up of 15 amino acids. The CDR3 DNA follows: TGTGCCAGCAGCCAGACAGGACTTACGGGATCACCCCTCCACTTT. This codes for CASSQTGLTGSPLHF.

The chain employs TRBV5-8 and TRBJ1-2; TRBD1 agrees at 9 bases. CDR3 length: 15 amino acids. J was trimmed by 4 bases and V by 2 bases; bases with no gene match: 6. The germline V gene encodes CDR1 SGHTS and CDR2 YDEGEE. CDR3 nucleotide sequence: TGTGCCAGCAGCTTCCGGGACAGGGTCATCTATGGCTACACCTTC. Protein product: CASSFRDRVIYGYTF.

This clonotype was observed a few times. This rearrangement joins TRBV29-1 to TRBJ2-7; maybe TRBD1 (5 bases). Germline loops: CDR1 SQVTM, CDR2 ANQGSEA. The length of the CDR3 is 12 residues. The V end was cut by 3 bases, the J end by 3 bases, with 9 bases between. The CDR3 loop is CSVDDGHYEQYF. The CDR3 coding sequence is TGCAGCGTTGATGACGGACACTACGAGCAGTACTTC.

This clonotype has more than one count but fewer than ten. CDR3 sequence reads: CSVGTTHGEKLFF. Here the CDR3 DNA reads TGCAGCGTTGGAACAACGCACGGGGAAAAACTGTTTTTT. The chain recombines TRBV29-1 with TRBJ1-4; D call uncertain. Deletions cut 4 bases from V and 8 bases from J, with 14 bases between. Germline lookup yields CDR1 SQVTM and CDR2 ANQGSEA. The CDR3 covers 13 residues.

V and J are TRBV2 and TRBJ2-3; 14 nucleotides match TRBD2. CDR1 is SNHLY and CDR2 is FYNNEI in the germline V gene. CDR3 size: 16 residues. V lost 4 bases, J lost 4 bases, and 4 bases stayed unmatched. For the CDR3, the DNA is TGTGCCAGCAGTGTGACTAGCGGGGGGGCATCAGATACGCAGTATTTT. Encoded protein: CASSVTSGGASDTQYF. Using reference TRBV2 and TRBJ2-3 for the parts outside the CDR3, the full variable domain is EPEVTQTPSHQVTQMGQEVILRCVPISNHLYFYWYRQILGQKVEFLVSFYNNEISEKSEIFDDQFSVERPDGSNFTLKIRSTKLEDSAMYFCASSVTSGGASDTQYFGPGTRLTVL.

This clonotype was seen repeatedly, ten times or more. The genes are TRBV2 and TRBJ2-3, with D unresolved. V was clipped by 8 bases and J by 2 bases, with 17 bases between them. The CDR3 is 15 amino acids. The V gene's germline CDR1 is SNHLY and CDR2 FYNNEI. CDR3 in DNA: TGTGCCAGCCTTCTTGAGGTCGGTTCCACAGATACGCAGTATTTT. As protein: CASLLEVGSTDTQYF.